Listed here is a single T cell receptor beta chain. These data originate in a study of blood T cell repertoires in COVID-19. Overall study context: There were acute and convalescent COVID-19 samples, and they came from the United States, Italy and Spain.

TCRdb's copy holds only in-frame clones and misses some; the assay was immunoSEQ multiplex PCR. The profile shows 350,000 or so clones, about 90% of them singletons. There are 18 residues in the CDR3. Germline values: CDR1 MNHEY, CDR2 SMNVEV (reference sequence). With V trimmed by 5 bases and J by 4 bases, 15 bases remained unmatched. The chain uses TRBV27 and TRBJ1-1; 11 bases are a match to TRBD1. The sample taken for sequencing was PBMCs or T cells enriched from blood (not recorded which). The source of this sequence is a woman aged 30 to 39 who had recovered from COVID-19. CDR3 coding DNA: TGTGCCAGCAGTCCGAGGACAGGGGGCGGCCTAATGCCCACTGAAGCTTTCTTT. This encodes CASSPRTGGGLMPTEAFF.